These 15 T cell receptor beta chains originate from one sample sequenced in a study of CD8+ T cells in alopecia areata. Treatment: oral pan-JAK inhibitor, 5-10 mg twice daily. It was cDNA, reverse transcribed from extracted RNA, that served as the sequencing template. Profiling relied on immunoSEQ multiplex PCR, and the TCRdb table lists in-frame clones only, not all of them. The sample yields around 100,000 clones, over 75% seen once. Sequenced material: CD8+ T cells sorted from blood, taken at roughly week 30, from a patient treated with tofacitinib. All receptors derive from a human donor with alopecia areata.

The sample holds one count of this clone. The chain recombines TRBV27 with TRBJ2-1, with TRBD2 matching over 14 bases. Per the germline V gene, CDR1 is MNHEY and CDR2 is SMNVEV (reference sequence). The ends lost 5 bases at V and 10 bases at J; junction bases unmatched: 7. The CDR3 extends over 15 amino acids. The CDR3 DNA sequence: TGTGCCAGCAGTATAGGGACTAGCGGGGGTGGGGAGCAGTTCTTC. Its protein product is CASSIGTSGGGEQFF.

V and J are TRBV4-1 and TRBJ1-1; the match to TRBD1 covers 7 bases. Germline CDR1 MGHRA, CDR2 YSYEKL. With V trimmed by 4 bases and J by 0 bases, 5 bases remained unmatched. The CDR3 totals 15 residues. CDR3 protein: CASSPGGVLNTEAFF. CDR3 DNA: TGCGCCAGCAGCCCAGGGGGGGTTTTGAACACTGAAGCTTTCTTT.

This chain uses TRBV27 with TRBJ2-5, with D possibly matching TRBD1 (6 bases). The CDR3 is made up of 13 amino acids. The germline V gene encodes CDR1 MNHEY and CDR2 SMNVEV (reference sequence). Trimming removed 3 bases from V and 5 bases from J, with 10 bases in between. DNA for the CDR3: TGTGCCAGCAGTTTCAGGGGACACGAGACCCAGTACTTC. Its protein product is CASSFRGHETQYF.

This clone came up a few times. The V and J genes are TRBV4-2 and TRBJ2-7; 7 bases are shared with TRBD1. V was clipped by 1 base and J by 6 bases; unmatched bases: 6. The CDR3 totals 14 residues. The germline gives CDR1 LGHNA, CDR2 YNFKEQ. CDR3 loop: CASSQGEGAGEQYF. The CDR3 DNA is TGTGCCAGCAGCCAAGGAGAGGGGGCAGGCGAGCAGTACTTC.

The sample holds a few counts of this clone. The chain links TRBV29-1 to TRBJ2-6; possibly TRBD1 for D (5 bases). Trimming shortened V by 5 bases and J by 0 bases, and 17 bases separated the two germline ends. The CDR3 extends over 17 amino acids. CDR1 SQVTM and CDR2 ANQGSEA come from the germline V gene. In DNA form, the CDR3 reads TGCAGCGTTTACCTCAGGGATGGTATCTCTGGGGCCAACGTCCTGACTTTC. It translates to CSVYLRDGISGANVLTF. The whole variable domain, remainder taken from reference TRBV29-1 and TRBJ2-6, is SAVISQKPSRDICQRGTSLTIQCQVDSQVTMMFWYRQQPGQSLTLIATANQGSEATYESGFVIDKFPISRPNLTFSTLTVSNMSPEDSSIYLCSVYLRDGISGANVLTFGAGSRLTVL.

The chain couples TRBV5-1 to TRBJ2-7; D is perhaps TRBD1 or TRBD2 (7 bases each). V lost 3 bases, J lost 7 bases, and 14 bases lay in between. The CDR3 loop spans 13 amino acids. CDR1 is SGHRS, CDR2 YFSETQ, per germline. The CDR3 sequence: CASSWEGAEEQYF. CDR3 DNA sequence: TGCGCCAGCAGCTGGGAGGGGGCGGAGGAGCAGTACTTC.

The V and J genes are TRBV27 and TRBJ2-7, with 8 bases aligning to TRBD1. The length of the CDR3 is 15 residues. Germline V lookup: CDR1 MNHEY, CDR2 SMNVEV (reference sequence). J lost 3 bases, V lost 0 bases, and 4 bases had no gene match. CDR3 DNA: TGTGCCAGCAGTTTATCTCGGACAGGGAGCTACGAGCAGTACTTC. It codes for CASSLSRTGSYEQYF.

The genes are TRBV5-1 and TRBJ2-1; 11 nucleotides align to TRBD1. The CDR3 spans 17 residues. The germline CDR1 and CDR2 sequences are SGHRS and YFSETQ. Trimming took 4 bases from V and 0 from J; bases not matched to a gene: 6. CDR3: CASSPGTGGSSYNEQFF. As DNA, the CDR3 is TGCGCCAGCAGCCCCGGGACAGGGGGAAGCTCCTACAATGAGCAGTTCTTC.

The rearrangement uses TRBV5-1 and TRBJ2-7; TRBD1 aligns across 8 bases. V shed 3 bases, J shed 0 bases, and the junction held 2 bases outside the gene matches. Germline loops: CDR1 SGHRS, CDR2 YFSETQ. This CDR3 comprises 14 residues. The CDR3 protein is CASSSGQDSYEQYF. In DNA form, the CDR3 reads TGCGCCAGCAGCTCGGGACAGGACTCCTACGAGCAGTACTTC.

This clone was seen a handful of times. The chain is built from TRBV5-6 and TRBJ2-7; 10 bases fit TRBD1. Germline trimming cut 5 bases from V and 2 bases from J; bases unmatched to any gene: 7. Looked up from germline, CDR1 is SGHDT and CDR2 is YYEEEE. The CDR3 has 15 amino acids. CDR3 DNA: TGTGCCAGCAGTTCACCGGGACAGGGGACCTACGAGCAGTACTTC. This codes for CASSSPGQGTYEQYF.

The chain carries TRBV10-3 and TRBJ2-1; tentatively, D is TRBD1 or TRBD2 (5 bases each). CDR3 size: 13 residues. Looked up from germline, CDR1 is ENHRY and CDR2 is SYGVKD. V was trimmed by 3 bases and J by 8 bases, leaving 11 bases between them. CDR3 sequence (DNA): TGTGCCATCAGTGAAGTGGGACCCGATGAGCAGTTCTTC. It encodes CAISEVGPDEQFF.

With regard to this clone: Other DNA sequences in this specimen translate into the identical CDR3. This chain joins TRBV4-1 and TRBJ2-7, with 8 positions matching TRBD2. The V gene end was trimmed by 3 bases and the J gene end by 1 base; junction bases not matched to a gene: 5. The CDR3 has 15 amino acids. The germline V gene encodes CDR1 MGHRA and CDR2 YSYEKL. The CDR3 bases are TGCGCCAGCAGCCAGCCCGGGGGGGGTTCCTACGAGCAGTACTTC. Protein: CASSQPGGGSYEQYF.

The J gene is TRBJ2-7, the V gene TRBV29-1; TRBD1 agrees at 7 bases. Germline CDR1 reads SQVTM; CDR2 reads ANQGSEA. This CDR3 spans 11 amino acids. After removal of 5 bases from V and 3 bases from J, the junction contained 1 base not matched to a gene. CDR3 amino acids: CSVWTGYEQYF. CDR3 coding DNA: TGCAGCGTTTGGACAGGCTACGAGCAGTACTTC.

The chain couples TRBV29-1 to TRBJ2-7; possible D gene TRBD1, 6 bases. The V end was cut by 4 bases, the J end by 7 bases, with 20 bases between. The CDR3 is 14 amino acids. CDR1 SQVTM and CDR2 ANQGSEA come from the germline V gene. The DNA for the CDR3 is TGCAGCGTTGTGGTACAGGGCCGTCACGGTGAGCAGTACTTC. Translation gives CSVVVQGRHGEQYF.

The rearrangement links TRBV6-1 to TRBJ2-6; D is undetermined. The CDR3 is 16 amino acids. Germline CDR1 is MNHNS and CDR2 is SASEGT. V was trimmed by 2 bases and J by 1 base, leaving 9 bases between them. The CDR3 region has the DNA TGTGCCAGCAGTGAAATCGTAGTTTCTGGGGCCAACGTCCTGACTTTC. Protein product: CASSEIVVSGANVLTF.